The rows below give T cell receptor beta chains drawn from one sample of a study of T cell responses to AZD1222 COVID-19 vaccine. Only in-frame clones appear in the TCRdb table, and some are missing; sequencing was by immunoSEQ multiplex PCR. This sample has over 150,000 clones, with roughly nine tenths found just once. This material consisted of peripheral blood, taken on day 0 of AZD1222 vaccination. The receptors were sampled from an adult in good health. CDR3s include the opening cysteine and the closing phenylalanine or tryptophan. Each record gives: CDR3 length, V gene, clone size, D gene, J gene, CDR3 protein, CDR3 DNA. D genes are given only for firm matches. Some rows mark clone size as missing; the rest say once, few, many or name a class of expanded clone.

len: 12; v_gene: TRBV6-1; abundance: NA; d_gene: NA; j_gene: TRBJ2-2; CDR3aa: CASSEGARELFF; CDR3nt: TGTGCCAGCAGTGAGGGGGCCCGGGAGCTGTTTTTT
len: 15; v_gene: TRBV9; abundance: once; d_gene: TRBD2; j_gene: TRBJ2-1; CDR3aa: CASSVLAGVYNEQFF; CDR3nt: TGTGCCAGCAGCGTATTAGCGGGGGTTTACAATGAGCAGTTCTTC
len: 15; v_gene: TRBV28; abundance: NA; d_gene: NA; j_gene: TRBJ1-3; CDR3aa: CASSLGSASGNTIYF; CDR3nt: TGTGCCAGCAGTTTAGGGAGTGCATCTGGAAACACCATATATTTT
len: 16; v_gene: TRBV6-5; abundance: NA; d_gene: NA; j_gene: TRBJ1-2; CDR3aa: CASSYSKWGGAKGYTF; CDR3nt: TGTGCCAGCAGTTACTCGAAATGGGGGGGCGCAAAGGGCTACACCTTC
len: 15; v_gene: TRBV28; abundance: NA; d_gene: NA; j_gene: TRBJ1-1; CDR3aa: CASSHAPTVNTEAFF; CDR3nt: TGTGCCAGCAGTCACGCCCCTACAGTGAACACTGAAGCTTTCTTT
len: 12; v_gene: TRBV5-1; abundance: NA; d_gene: NA; j_gene: TRBJ1-4; CDR3aa: CASSLMTGKLFF; CDR3nt: TGCGCCAGCAGCTTGATGACAGGAAAACTGTTTTTT
len: 15; v_gene: TRBV5-6; abundance: few; d_gene: NA; j_gene: TRBJ2-5; CDR3aa: CASSSTTGEGETQYF; CDR3nt: TGTGCCAGCAGCTCTACGACAGGGGAGGGAGAGACCCAGTACTTC
len: 15; v_gene: TRBV11-3; abundance: NA; d_gene: TRBD2; j_gene: TRBJ2-7; CDR3aa: CASRGSSGGTYEQYF; CDR3nt: TGTGCCAGCAGGGGGAGTAGCGGGGGAACCTACGAGCAGTACTTC
len: 14; v_gene: TRBV5-4; abundance: NA; d_gene: NA; j_gene: TRBJ1-2; CDR3aa: CATLPGSQLGGYTF; CDR3nt: TGTGCCACCCTACCGGGAAGCCAACTCGGGGGCTACACCTTC
len: 12; v_gene: TRBV5-4; abundance: once; d_gene: NA; j_gene: TRBJ1-5; CDR3aa: CASSLWGQPQHF; CDR3nt: TGTGCCAGCAGCTTGTGGGGTCAGCCCCAGCATTTT
len: 13; v_gene: TRBV7-3; abundance: few; d_gene: NA; j_gene: TRBJ2-7; CDR3aa: CASSFSDSYEQYF; CDR3nt: TGTGCCAGCAGCTTTTCAGATTCCTACGAGCAGTACTTC
len: 12; v_gene: TRBV10-3; abundance: NA; d_gene: NA; j_gene: TRBJ1-6; CDR3aa: CAAQRPNSPLHF; CDR3nt: TGTGCCGCGCAGAGGCCTAATTCACCCCTCCACTTT
len: 13; v_gene: TRBV7-9; abundance: NA; d_gene: NA; j_gene: TRBJ1-5; CDR3aa: CASSLGAVSPQHF; CDR3nt: TGTGCCAGCAGCTTAGGAGCTGTTAGTCCCCAGCATTTT
len: 15; v_gene: TRBV7-9; abundance: NA; d_gene: NA; j_gene: TRBJ1-4; CDR3aa: CASSPAGNSNEKLFF; CDR3nt: TGTGCCAGCAGCCCGGCCGGGAACTCTAATGAAAAACTGTTTTTT
len: 13; v_gene: TRBV7-8; abundance: NA; d_gene: NA; j_gene: TRBJ2-5; CDR3aa: CASSFIRGGTQYF; CDR3nt: TGTGCCAGCAGCTTCATCAGGGGGGGGACCCAGTACTTC
len: 15; v_gene: TRBV3-1/TRBV3-2; abundance: NA; d_gene: NA; j_gene: TRBJ2-1; CDR3aa: CASSQDRSGSNEQFF; CDR3nt: TGTGCCAGCAGCCAAGATAGATCGGGGTCCAATGAGCAGTTCTTC
len: 12; v_gene: TRBV11-2; abundance: NA; d_gene: NA; j_gene: TRBJ2-1; CDR3aa: CASRTGLNEQFF; CDR3nt: TGTGCCAGCAGAACGGGGTTGAATGAGCAGTTCTTC
len: 15; v_gene: TRBV28; abundance: NA; d_gene: TRBD1; j_gene: TRBJ1-6; CDR3aa: CASSPTRDRNSPLHF; CDR3nt: TGTGCCAGCAGTCCTACGCGGGACAGAAATTCACCCCTCCACTTT
len: 15; v_gene: TRBV14; abundance: NA; d_gene: TRBD2; j_gene: TRBJ2-7; CDR3aa: CASSQWSTSVYEQYF; CDR3nt: TGTGCCAGCAGCCAATGGTCAACTAGCGTTTACGAGCAGTACTTC
len: 15; v_gene: TRBV28; abundance: NA; d_gene: NA; j_gene: TRBJ1-4; CDR3aa: CASSTLSRNNEKLFF; CDR3nt: TGTGCCAGCAGTACCCTCTCCAGAAATAATGAAAAACTGTTTTTT
len: 12; v_gene: TRBV19; abundance: NA; d_gene: TRBD2; j_gene: TRBJ2-3; CDR3aa: CASSIGGDTQYF; CDR3nt: TGTGCCAGTAGTATCGGGGGGGATACGCAGTATTTT
len: 14; v_gene: TRBV13; abundance: NA; d_gene: TRBD1; j_gene: TRBJ2-3; CDR3aa: CASSDRASTDTQYF; CDR3nt: TGTGCCAGCAGCGACAGGGCGTCCACAGATACGCAGTATTTT
len: 14; v_gene: TRBV4-1; abundance: once; d_gene: TRBD1; j_gene: TRBJ2-7; CDR3aa: CASSLGDSYYEQYF; CDR3nt: TGCGCCAGCAGTCTCGGGGACAGCTATTACGAGCAGTACTTC
len: 15; v_gene: TRBV6-5; abundance: NA; d_gene: NA; j_gene: TRBJ1-1; CDR3aa: CASSYGTPADTEAFF; CDR3nt: TGTGCCAGCAGTTACGGGACGCCAGCTGACACTGAAGCTTTCTTT
len: 14; v_gene: TRBV10-2; abundance: NA; d_gene: NA; j_gene: TRBJ1-5; CDR3aa: CASSERGLNQPQHF; CDR3nt: TGCGCCAGCAGTGAGAGGGGCCTAAATCAGCCCCAGCATTTT
len: 16; v_gene: TRBV5-1; abundance: NA; d_gene: NA; j_gene: TRBJ1-4; CDR3aa: CASSSGRTSTNEKLFF; CDR3nt: TGCGCCAGCAGCTCTGGTCGGACAAGCACTAATGAAAAACTGTTTTTT
len: 12; v_gene: TRBV2; abundance: NA; d_gene: NA; j_gene: TRBJ1-3; CDR3aa: CASVSSGVPIYF; CDR3nt: TGTGCCAGCGTATCTTCGGGGGTCCCCATATATTTT
len: 14; v_gene: TRBV2; abundance: NA; d_gene: NA; j_gene: TRBJ2-7; CDR3aa: CASRADPSSYEQYF; CDR3nt: TGTGCCAGCAGAGCCGACCCGAGCTCCTACGAGCAGTACTTC
len: 15; v_gene: TRBV9; abundance: NA; d_gene: NA; j_gene: TRBJ2-5; CDR3aa: CASSVAGGRHETQYF; CDR3nt: TGTGCCAGCAGCGTAGCGGGGGGCCGACATGAGACCCAGTACTTC
len: 13; v_gene: TRBV3-1/TRBV3-2; abundance: few; d_gene: NA; j_gene: TRBJ1-3; CDR3aa: CASSQEGENTIYF; CDR3nt: TGTGCCAGCAGCCAAGAAGGCGAAAACACCATATATTTT
len: 15; v_gene: TRBV18; abundance: NA; d_gene: TRBD1; j_gene: TRBJ1-1; CDR3aa: CASSPSEGASTEAFF; CDR3nt: TGTGCCAGCTCACCATCCGAGGGGGCCAGCACTGAAGCTTTCTTT
len: 15; v_gene: TRBV3-1/TRBV3-2; abundance: once; d_gene: TRBD1; j_gene: TRBJ2-7; CDR3aa: CASSQGGTGGWEQYF; CDR3nt: TGTGCCAGCAGCCAAGGGGGCACAGGGGGCTGGGAGCAGTACTTC
len: 13; v_gene: TRBV4-2; abundance: few; d_gene: NA; j_gene: TRBJ2-7; CDR3aa: CASSPTFLDEQYF; CDR3nt: TGTGCCAGCAGCCCTACCTTTTTGGACGAGCAGTACTTC
len: 12; v_gene: TRBV18; abundance: NA; d_gene: NA; j_gene: TRBJ1-2; CDR3aa: CASSPPLEGYTF; CDR3nt: TGTGCCAGCTCACCACCGCTCGAAGGCTACACCTTC
len: 14; v_gene: TRBV5-5; abundance: NA; d_gene: NA; j_gene: TRBJ1-5; CDR3aa: CASSLQGGNQPQHF; CDR3nt: TGTGCCAGCAGCTTGCAGGGCGGAAATCAGCCCCAGCATTTT
len: 15; v_gene: TRBV4-1; abundance: NA; d_gene: TRBD2; j_gene: TRBJ2-1; CDR3aa: CASSHERGGLNEQFF; CDR3nt: TGCGCCAGCAGCCATGAGCGGGGGGGCCTTAATGAGCAGTTCTTC
len: 15; v_gene: TRBV4-3; abundance: NA; d_gene: NA; j_gene: TRBJ1-3; CDR3aa: CASSDHTLSGNTIYF; CDR3nt: TGCGCCAGCAGCGATCATACCCTCTCTGGAAACACCATATATTTT
len: 15; v_gene: TRBV4-1; abundance: NA; d_gene: NA; j_gene: TRBJ1-1; CDR3aa: CASSQDAEGITEAFF; CDR3nt: TGCGCCAGCAGCCAAGATGCGGAGGGGATCACTGAAGCTTTCTTT
len: 13; v_gene: TRBV7-2; abundance: NA; d_gene: NA; j_gene: TRBJ1-1; CDR3aa: CASSLSGNTEAFF; CDR3nt: TGTGCCAGCAGCTTATCCGGGAACACTGAAGCTTTCTTT
len: 13; v_gene: TRBV2; abundance: NA; d_gene: NA; j_gene: TRBJ2-2; CDR3aa: CASSLMDTGELFF; CDR3nt: TGTGCCAGCAGCCTGATGGACACCGGGGAGCTGTTTTTT
len: 14; v_gene: TRBV27; abundance: NA; d_gene: NA; j_gene: TRBJ1-2; CDR3aa: CASSLLQGNYGYTF; CDR3nt: TGTGCCAGCTCCCTACTACAGGGAAACTATGGCTACACCTTC
len: 14; v_gene: TRBV10-2; abundance: NA; d_gene: TRBD1; j_gene: TRBJ2-7; CDR3aa: CATSDRGGSYEQYF; CDR3nt: TGCGCCACCAGTGACAGGGGGGGTTCCTACGAGCAGTACTTC
len: 16; v_gene: TRBV13; abundance: NA; d_gene: TRBD1; j_gene: TRBJ2-5; CDR3aa: CASSSRHRGQKETQYF; CDR3nt: TGTGCCAGCAGCTCCCGCCACAGGGGCCAGAAAGAGACCCAGTACTTC
len: 17; v_gene: TRBV19; abundance: NA; d_gene: TRBD1; j_gene: TRBJ1-5; CDR3aa: CASSIDPFDRGYQPQHF; CDR3nt: TGTGCCAGTAGTATAGATCCCTTCGACAGGGGTTATCAGCCCCAGCATTTT
len: 18; v_gene: TRBV11-2; abundance: NA; d_gene: NA; j_gene: TRBJ2-7; CDR3aa: CASSLFGGQTNSKYEQYF; CDR3nt: TGTGCCAGCAGCTTATTCGGGGGCCAGACAAACTCCAAGTACGAGCAGTACTTC
len: 15; v_gene: TRBV6-5; abundance: NA; d_gene: TRBD1; j_gene: TRBJ1-2; CDR3aa: CASSYATGGHYGYTF; CDR3nt: TGTGCCAGCAGTTACGCTACAGGGGGCCACTATGGCTACACCTTC
len: 14; v_gene: TRBV5-4; abundance: NA; d_gene: NA; j_gene: TRBJ2-2; CDR3aa: CASSLVGATGELFF; CDR3nt: TGTGCCAGCAGCTTGGTGGGGGCCACCGGGGAGCTGTTTTTT
len: 17; v_gene: TRBV7-8; abundance: NA; d_gene: TRBD1; j_gene: TRBJ1-2; CDR3aa: CASSSFAGQGAGSGYTF; CDR3nt: TGTGCCAGCAGCTCTTTCGCGGGACAGGGGGCGGGAAGCGGCTACACCTTC
len: 14; v_gene: TRBV7-9; abundance: NA; d_gene: NA; j_gene: TRBJ1-6; CDR3aa: CASSLGRDNSPLHF; CDR3nt: TGTGCCAGCAGCCTTGGACGGGATAATTCACCCCTCCACTTT
len: 16; v_gene: TRBV3-1/TRBV3-2; abundance: NA; d_gene: NA; j_gene: TRBJ2-5; CDR3aa: CASSQDFAGTQETQYF; CDR3nt: TGTGCCAGCAGCCAAGATTTCGCGGGGACTCAAGAGACCCAGTACTTC
len: 16; v_gene: TRBV19; abundance: NA; d_gene: TRBD1; j_gene: TRBJ2-3; CDR3aa: CASSMGTGGYTDTQYF; CDR3nt: TGTGCCAGTAGTATGGGGACAGGGGGATACACAGATACGCAGTATTTT
len: 15; v_gene: TRBV7-3; abundance: NA; d_gene: TRBD1; j_gene: TRBJ2-7; CDR3aa: CASSLKGTDVYEQYF; CDR3nt: TGTGCCAGCAGCTTAAAGGGGACAGACGTCTACGAGCAGTACTTC
len: 12; v_gene: TRBV5-1; abundance: NA; d_gene: NA; j_gene: TRBJ1-1; CDR3aa: CASSYEGTEAFF; CDR3nt: TGCGCCAGCAGCTATGAGGGGACTGAAGCTTTCTTT
len: 14; v_gene: TRBV9; abundance: once; d_gene: NA; j_gene: TRBJ2-3; CDR3aa: CASSVGLFPDTQYF; CDR3nt: TGTGCCAGCAGCGTAGGGCTGTTTCCAGATACGCAGTATTTT
len: 14; v_gene: TRBV28; abundance: NA; d_gene: NA; j_gene: TRBJ2-1; CDR3aa: CASSWDSLGDEQFF; CDR3nt: TGTGCCAGCAGTTGGGACTCCCTGGGGGATGAGCAGTTCTTC
len: 13; v_gene: TRBV19; abundance: NA; d_gene: TRBD1; j_gene: TRBJ1-2; CDR3aa: CASNPWTGYGYTF; CDR3nt: TGTGCCAGTAACCCCTGGACAGGCTATGGCTACACCTTC
len: 15; v_gene: TRBV11-2; abundance: NA; d_gene: NA; j_gene: TRBJ2-6; CDR3aa: CASSLDLSGANVLTF; CDR3nt: TGTGCCAGCAGCTTAGATCTATCTGGGGCCAACGTCCTGACTTTC